Following are 26 T cell receptor beta chains from one sample sequenced in a study of regulatory dendritic cells for organ transplantation. Sequencing used immunoSEQ multiplex PCR; TCRdb keeps in-frame clones, though not all of them. The data hold 35,000 to 45,000 clones, with around nine tenths observed a single time. Input material: naive CD8+ T cells from blood. Sample subset: CD45RA+ naive T cells. These TCRs come from a human donor in good health.

The chain is built from TRBV11-2 and TRBJ1-1; 8 nucleotides match TRBD1. This CDR3 region has 18 residues. CDR1 SGHAT and CDR2 FQNNGV come from the germline V gene. The junction had 14 bases not matched to a gene; V was cut back by 5 bases and J by 0 bases. The CDR3 reads CASSRAGAGGRVNTEAFF. The CDR3 DNA is TGTGCCAGCAGCCGGGCGGGAGCAGGGGGCCGGGTGAACACTGAAGCTTTCTTT.

This clone was seen just once. V gene TRBV27 combines with J gene TRBJ2-7; TRBD1 matches 9 bases. The CDR3 is 14 residues long. V trimming: 2 bases; J trimming: 6 bases; junction bases outside the gene matches: 5. Germline V lookup: CDR1 MNHEY, CDR2 SMNVEV (reference sequence). In DNA, the CDR3 is TGTGCCAGCAGTTTAGTGGGACAGGGTCGCGAGCAGTACTTC. This sequence encodes CASSLVGQGREQYF.

The V and J genes are TRBV28 and TRBJ1-2; D is unresolved. Trimming took off 6 bases at V and 4 bases at J, with 18 bases between the two ends. This CDR3 spans 15 amino acids. Germline V gene lookup returns CDR1 MDHEN and CDR2 SYDVKM. The CDR3 is CASSSLIRSLYGYTF. Written as DNA, the CDR3 is TGTGCCAGCAGCTCCCTGATCCGGTCCCTCTATGGCTACACCTTC.

The chain has TRBV9 and TRBJ2-6; no definite D call. The V gene lost 3 bases and the J gene lost 2 bases, with 0 bases spanning the gap. The CDR3 is 12 residues long. Looked up from germline, CDR1 is SGDLS and CDR2 is YYNGEE. The CDR3 here is CASSAGANVLTF. Here the CDR3 DNA reads TGTGCCAGCAGCGCTGGGGCCAACGTCCTGACTTTC. The full variable domain, with the rest looked up from reference TRBV9 and TRBJ2-6, is DSGVTQTPKHLITATGQRVTLRCSPRSGDLSVYWYQQSLDQGLQFLIQYYNGEERAKGNILERFSAQQFPDLHSELNLSSLELGDSALYFCASSAGANVLTFGAGSRLTVL.

The rearrangement uses TRBV1 and TRBJ2-2; the D call in the table, TRBD2, was not verified against the DNA. TRBV1 is an annotated pseudogene. The CDR3 loop spans 21 amino acids. CDR3 nucleotides: TGCACCAGCAGCCAGCCCTTCTCTAGCGGGGGGAACCTGGGGAACACCGGGGAGCTGTTTTTT. Its protein product is CTSSQPFSSGGNLGNTGELFF.

The chain employs TRBV9 and TRBJ2-7; D is perhaps TRBD1 or TRBD2 (5 bases each). Germline V lookup: CDR1 SGDLS, CDR2 YYNGEE. This CDR3 is built from 14 residues. Trimming pared 2 bases from V and 5 bases from J, leaving 14 bases between. For the CDR3, the DNA is TGTGCCAGCAGCGTCTTCGGGACGGATAACGAGCAGTACTTC. As protein: CASSVFGTDNEQYF.

This clone was picked up a small number of times. The chain uses TRBV10-3 and TRBJ1-2; 8 bases line up with TRBD1. Germline V gene lookup returns CDR1 ENHRY and CDR2 SYGVKD. With V trimmed by 5 bases and J by 0 bases, 5 bases remained unmatched. The CDR3 is made up of 15 amino acids. The CDR3 DNA reads as TGTGCCATCAGTCGGGAACAGGGGGCTAACTATGGCTACACCTTC. It encodes CAISREQGANYGYTF.

The V call is TRBV27, the J call TRBJ2-3; no reliable D call. V was shortened by 1 base and J by 0 bases, with 5 bases between the two germline ends. The V gene's germline CDR1 is MNHEY and CDR2 SMNVEV (reference sequence). This CDR3 has 14 amino acids. DNA for the CDR3: TGTGCCAGCAGTTTATTTCGAAGCACAGATACGCAGTATTTT. Translated, it gives CASSLFRSTDTQYF.

This chain connects TRBV28 to TRBJ2-2, with D unresolved. Trimming took 8 bases from V and 6 from J, leaving 4 bases between them. There are 10 residues in the CDR3. Germline CDR1 is MDHEN and CDR2 is SYDVKM. CDR3 DNA: TGTGCCAGCGAGGCCGGGGAGCTGTTTTTT. Translation gives CASEAGELFF.

The J gene is TRBJ1-4, the V gene TRBV7-2; unclear D gene. Germline CDR1 reads SGHTA; CDR2 reads FQGNSA. CDR3 size: 15 residues. V lost 2 bases and J lost 4, with 11 bases in between. The CDR3 is CASSLSSVVNEKLFF. CDR3 coding DNA: TGTGCCAGCAGCTTATCCAGCGTAGTTAATGAAAAACTGTTTTTT.

The chain carries TRBV7-2 and TRBJ1-6, with TRBD1 matching 8 bases. V lost 5 bases and J lost 7; bases outside the gene matches: 4. CDR3 length: 14 residues. The germline V gene has CDR1 SGHTA and CDR2 FQGNSA. The CDR3 is CASSPGQGNSPLHF. The CDR3 DNA follows: TGTGCCAGCAGCCCCGGACAGGGAAATTCACCCCTCCACTTT.

The chain joins TRBV9 to TRBJ2-5, with TRBD2 as a possible D gene (5 bases). Germline V gene data show CDR1 as SGDLS and CDR2 as YYNGEE. With 2 bases removed from V and 1 base from J, the gap between germline ends came to 9 bases. The CDR3 loop spans 14 amino acids. CDR3: CASSVTSGQETQYF. CDR3 coding DNA: TGTGCCAGCAGCGTCACCAGCGGCCAAGAGACCCAGTACTTC.

The table lists this clone with a count of one. This rearrangement joins TRBV5-6 to TRBJ1-1; D not certain. Germline-derived CDR1 and CDR2 are SGHDT and YYEEEE. CDR3 length: 13 amino acids. Between the trimmed V and J ends, which lost 3 bases and 1 base, there was a span of 7 bases. The CDR3 DNA sequence: TGTGCCAGCAGCTCGGCAGCGAACACTGAAGCTTTCTTT. Translation gives CASSSAANTEAFF.

This clone was seen a few times. The chain recombines TRBV5-4 with TRBJ2-6, with D maybe TRBD2 (7 bases). From germline, CDR1 is SGHNT and CDR2 YYREEE (reference sequence). CDR3 size: 18 residues. V was pared by 0 bases and J by 2 bases, with 15 bases between. As DNA, the CDR3 is TGTGCCAGCAGCTTGGCCTCGGGGGGCGCACCTGGGGCCAACGTCCTGACTTTC. Amino acid sequence: CASSLASGGAPGANVLTF. Based on the CDR3 plus reference TRBV5-4 and TRBJ2-6, the full variable domain is ETGVTQSPTHLIKTRGQQVTLRCSSQSGHNTVSWYQQALGQGPQFIFQYYREEENGRGNFPPRFSGLQFPNYSSELNVNALELDDSALYLCASSLASGGAPGANVLTFGAGSRLTVL.

The genes are TRBV28 and TRBJ2-1; D unclear. CDR1 is MDHEN and CDR2 is SYDVKM in the germline V gene. V was cut by 6 bases and J by 2 bases, with 11 bases left in between. This CDR3 contains 14 residues. The CDR3 here is CASRLGRPYNEQFF. CDR3 DNA sequence: TGTGCCAGCAGGTTGGGTAGACCCTACAATGAGCAGTTCTTC.

The chain couples TRBV7-9 to TRBJ2-1; 7 positions agree with TRBD2. The trim removed 5 bases at V and 3 bases at J, leaving 7 bases unmatched. The length of the CDR3 is 15 residues. The V gene's germline CDR1 is SEHNR and CDR2 FQNEAQ (reference sequence). CDR3 sequence: CASSPSGTDYNEQFF. CDR3 in DNA: TGTGCCAGCAGCCCGAGCGGGACGGACTACAATGAGCAGTTCTTC. Supplemented by reference TRBV7-9 and TRBJ2-1, the full variable domain reads DTGVSQNPRHKITKRGQNVTFRCDPISEHNRLYWYRQTLGQGPEFLTYFQNEAQLEKSRLLSDRFSAERPKGSFSTLEIQRTEQGDSAMYLCASSPSGTDYNEQFFGPGTRLTVL.

The chain couples TRBV9 to TRBJ2-3; perhaps TRBD2 as D (5 bases). This CDR3 has 17 amino acids. Trimming cost V 0 bases and J 5 bases, with 19 bases left between them. Germline CDR1 SGDLS, CDR2 YYNGEE. CDR3 in DNA: TGTGCCAGCAGCGTAGGATGGGTTTCGGAGGATCGAGATACGCAGTATTTT. This gives the protein CASSVGWVSEDRDTQYF.

This clone was observed a single time. This rearrangement joins TRBV6-5 to TRBJ1-1, with unresolved D. The germline V gene encodes CDR1 MNHEY and CDR2 SVGAGI. The V gene lost 6 bases and the J gene lost 7 bases, with 9 bases spanning the gap. This CDR3 region has 11 residues. The CDR3 nucleotides read TGTGCCAGCAGGTCAGGATTTGAAGCTTTCTTT. Encoded protein: CASRSGFEAFF.

The chain couples TRBV4-1 to TRBJ2-7; TRBD2 might be the D (5 bases). This CDR3 contains 16 residues. Germline V gives CDR1 MGHRA, CDR2 YSYEKL. V lost 0 bases and J lost 6, with 18 bases in between. The CDR3 reads CASSQESFGRSGEQYF. In DNA form, the CDR3 reads TGCGCCAGCAGCCAAGAGAGTTTTGGGAGATCGGGCGAGCAGTACTTC.

This clone was seen only a few times. The chain is built from TRBV19 and TRBJ1-1, with D possibly TRBD1 on 5 matching bases. The CDR3 is 13 amino acids. The germline V gene encodes CDR1 LNHDA and CDR2 SQIVND (reference sequence). V was clipped by 3 bases and J by 1 base, with 6 bases between them. CDR3 coding DNA: TGTGCCAGTAGTATCAGGGAGAACACTGAAGCTTTCTTT. The encoded protein is CASSIRENTEAFF. Full variable domain (outside the CDR3, taken from reference TRBV19 and TRBJ1-1): DGGITQSPKYLFRKEGQNVTLSCEQNLNHDAMYWYRQDPGQGLRLIYYSQIVNDFQKGDIAEGYSVSREKKESFPLTVTSAQKNPTAFYLCASSIRENTEAFFGQGTRLTVV.

The rearrangement uses TRBV7-9 and TRBJ1-4; the D gene is possibly TRBD1 (5 bases). Germline CDR1 reads SEHNR; CDR2 reads FQNEAQ (reference sequence). The length of the CDR3 is 16 residues. V lost 0 bases, J lost 6 bases, and 14 bases lay in between. The CDR3 nucleotides are TGTGCCAGCAGCTTAGCTAAGGGCCAGGGTGATGAAAAACTGTTTTTT. Translated: CASSLAKGQGDEKLFF.

The chain joins TRBV25-1 to TRBJ1-1; D not resolved. This CDR3 is 14 amino acids long. Germline V gene data show CDR1 as MGHDK and CDR2 as SYGVNS. Trimming cost V 2 bases and J 0 bases, with 7 bases left between them. CDR3 sequence: CASSETSMNTEAFF. CDR3 bases: TGTGCCAGCAGTGAAACAAGCATGAACACTGAAGCTTTCTTT.

Concerning this clone: One end of the junction fails to match germline, which may point to a read error. The V and J genes are TRBV27 and TRBJ1-2, with D maybe TRBD1 (5 bases). The CDR3 length is 16 residues. CDR1 is MNHEY, CDR2 SMNVEV, per germline (reference sequence). This CDR3 is CASSLWAGNLTMAFAF. CDR3 nucleotides: TGTGCCAGCAGTTTATGGGCAGGGAACCTAACTATGGCTTTTGCCTTC.

This chain joins TRBV7-9 and TRBJ2-7, with 7 positions matching TRBD1. This CDR3 comprises 13 residues. Germline CDR1 is SEHNR and CDR2 is FQNEAQ (reference sequence). The junction had 3 bases not matched to a gene; V was cut back by 5 bases and J by 2 bases. The CDR3 loop reads CASSGDRTYEQYF. The CDR3 nucleotides read TGTGCCAGCAGCGGGGACAGAACCTACGAGCAGTACTTC.

This clone appeared once. V gene TRBV19 combines with J gene TRBJ2-7, with 10 bases lining up with TRBD1. The CDR3 contains 15 residues. In germline, CDR1 is LNHDA, CDR2 SQIVND (reference sequence). The V segment lost 5 bases and the J segment 2 bases; nucleotides outside the gene matches: 6. The CDR3 loop is CASSVTGTGAYEQYF. The CDR3 bases are TGTGCCAGTAGTGTAACCGGGACAGGGGCCTACGAGCAGTACTTC.

The rearrangement joins TRBV4-3 to TRBJ1-4; D is uncertain. Trimming stripped 2 bases from V and 7 bases from J, with 14 bases between. The CDR3 consists of 15 residues. Per germline, CDR1 LGHNA and CDR2 YSLEER. As DNA, the CDR3 is TGCGCCAGCAGCCAAAGTGGAGGCCTTGGTGAAAAACTGTTTTTT. Residues: CASSQSGGLGEKLFF.